This T cell receptor (beta chain) was sequenced in a study of breast tumors, draining lymph nodes, adjacent tissues. This clonotype has a handful of counts. TCRdb independently ran MiXCR on the multiplex PCR reads; one entry per CDR3 protein. The data contain under 35,000 distinct CDR3 sequences, roughly two thirds of them singletons. CDR1 and CDR2 (germline): SNHLY, FYNNEI. Trimming left V 6 bases short and J 8 bases short, with 13 bases between. This CDR3 comprises 13 residues. The source of this sequence is a female donor with breast cancer. Some clones in this sample may be carry-over from other donors' samples. The sample taken for sequencing was breast tumor tissue. The chain couples TRBV2 to TRBJ1-4; possibly TRBD1 for D (6 bases). This chain's CDR3 is CASRYRESEKLFF. As DNA, the CDR3 is TGTGCCAGCAGGTACAGGGAAAGCGAAAAACTGTTTTTT.